The clone carrying this T cell receptor (beta chain) was recorded only once. The sample is drawn from a study of blood T cell repertoires in COVID-19. Repertoires were generated with immunoSEQ multiplex PCR, while TCRdb's copy carries only in-frame clones and drops some. The data show about 500,000 clones, approximately 90% seen once. The participants were between about 18 and 95 years old and came from 24 US areas. The CDR3 covers 15 residues. V was clipped by 7 bases and J by 2 bases, with 18 bases between them. The germline V gene encodes CDR1 MNHEY and CDR2 SMNVEV (reference sequence). The genes are TRBV27 and TRBJ2-7; maybe TRBD1 (6 bases). Source material: PBMCs or T cells enriched from blood (not recorded which). The TCR comes from a woman younger than 30 who had recovered from COVID-19. CDR3 residues: CASTFSRDRPYEQYF. DNA of the CDR3: TGTGCCAGCACCTTCTCACGCGACAGGCCCTACGAGCAGTACTTC.